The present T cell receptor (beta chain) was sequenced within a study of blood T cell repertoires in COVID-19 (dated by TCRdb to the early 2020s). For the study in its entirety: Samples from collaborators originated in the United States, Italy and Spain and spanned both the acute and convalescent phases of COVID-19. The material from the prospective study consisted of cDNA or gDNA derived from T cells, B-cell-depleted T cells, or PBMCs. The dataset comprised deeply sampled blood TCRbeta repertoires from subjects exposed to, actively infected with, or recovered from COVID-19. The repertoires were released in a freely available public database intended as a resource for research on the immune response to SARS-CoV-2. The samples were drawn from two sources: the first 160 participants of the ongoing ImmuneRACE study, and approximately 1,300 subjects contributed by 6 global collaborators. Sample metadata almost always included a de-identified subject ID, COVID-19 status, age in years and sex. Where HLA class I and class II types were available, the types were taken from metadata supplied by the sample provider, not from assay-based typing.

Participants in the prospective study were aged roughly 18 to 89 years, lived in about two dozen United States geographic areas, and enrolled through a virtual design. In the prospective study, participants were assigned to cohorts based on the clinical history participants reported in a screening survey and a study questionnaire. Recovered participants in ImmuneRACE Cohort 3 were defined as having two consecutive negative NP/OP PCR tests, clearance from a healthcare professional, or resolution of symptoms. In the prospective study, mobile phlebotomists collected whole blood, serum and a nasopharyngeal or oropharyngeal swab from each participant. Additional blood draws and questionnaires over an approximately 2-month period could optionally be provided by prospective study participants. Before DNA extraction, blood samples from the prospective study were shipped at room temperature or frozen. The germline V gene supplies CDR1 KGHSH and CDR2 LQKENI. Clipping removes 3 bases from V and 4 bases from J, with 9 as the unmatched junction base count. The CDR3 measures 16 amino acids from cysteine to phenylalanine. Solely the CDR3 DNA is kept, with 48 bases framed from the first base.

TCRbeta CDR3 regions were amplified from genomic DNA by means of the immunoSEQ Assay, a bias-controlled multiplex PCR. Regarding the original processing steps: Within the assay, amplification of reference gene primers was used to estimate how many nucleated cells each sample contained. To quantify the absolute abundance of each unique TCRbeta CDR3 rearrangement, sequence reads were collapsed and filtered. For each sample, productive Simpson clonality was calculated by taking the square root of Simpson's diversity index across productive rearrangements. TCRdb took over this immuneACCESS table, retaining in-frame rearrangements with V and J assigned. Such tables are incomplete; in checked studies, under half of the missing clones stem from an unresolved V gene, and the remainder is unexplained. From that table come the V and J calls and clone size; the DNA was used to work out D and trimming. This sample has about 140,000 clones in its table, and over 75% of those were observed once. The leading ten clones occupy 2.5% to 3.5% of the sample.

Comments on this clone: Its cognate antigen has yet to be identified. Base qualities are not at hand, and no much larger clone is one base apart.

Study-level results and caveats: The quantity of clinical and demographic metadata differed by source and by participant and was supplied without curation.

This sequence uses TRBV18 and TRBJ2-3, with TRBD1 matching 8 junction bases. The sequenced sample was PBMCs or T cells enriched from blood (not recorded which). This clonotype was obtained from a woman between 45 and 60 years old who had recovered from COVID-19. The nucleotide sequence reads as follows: TGTGCCAGCTCACCCCCGGGACAGGAATATTCAGATACGCAGTATTTT. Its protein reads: CASSPPGQEYSDTQYF.